This T cell receptor beta chain is drawn from a study of T-cell reconstitution after alpha-beta-depleted transplantation in children (dated by TCRdb to the mid-2010s). As for the study more broadly: The study quantitatively tracked T-cell immune reconstitution after TCRalphabeta/CD19-depleted allogeneic hematopoietic cell transplantation in children using TCR repertoire profiling.

This clonotype was observed many times. The clone's antigen remains unknown. The record has no base qualities; no much larger clone is one base away. The CDR3, cysteine through phenylalanine, is 14 amino acids long. The only DNA kept is the CDR3, 42 bases in frame from the first base. According to the germline V gene (reference sequence), CDR1 reads DFQATT and CDR2 reads SNEGSKA. V sheds 6 bases and J sheds 0 bases, leaving 12 bases between their ends. The study at large found these results: The high TCRbeta diversity at day 60 in some patients was ascribed to recipient T cells and intrathymic progenitors that had survived conditioning. Over subsequent months, a decline in hyperexpanded clone frequencies was noted, and after one year, T-cell counts and TCRbeta diversity were mostly ascribed to newly produced T cells. The apparently early alphabetaT-cell count recovery about two months after transplant was reportedly dependent on only several hundred rapidly expanded clones derived from non-depleted graft cells.

According to the study, the label for this sample's treatment or condition signals: allogeneic hematopoietic cell transplantation with graft depleted of TCRalphabeta T cells and CD19 B cells. TCRalphabeta/CD19-depleted allogeneic hematopoietic cell grafts were given to the transplant recipients, all of whom were children. The library was obtained by PCR. The instrument given in TCRdb is Illumina HiSeq 2500. Molecular barcoding was employed in the preparation of TCR libraries, with unique molecular identifiers being used to normalize TCRbeta repertoire quantification. TCRdb redid the processing of the public reads, applying fastp at Q25 and MiXCR, and retained in-frame beta chains. CDR3 protein sequences are deduplicated, and each keeps its most common genes and DNA. A total of 700,000 or so distinct CDR3 sequences appear in this sample, approximately 14% of them only once. The ten largest make up 0.79% of the sample.

The specimen was PBMCs, collected before TCRalphabeta/CD19-depleted stem cell transplant. This TCR came from a girl aged 2-10 years with congenital amegakaryocytic thrombocytopenia, due to receive a stem cell transplant. This chain is built from TRBV20-1 and TRBJ2-1; the D gene identity is not certain. The CDR3 has the sequence CSALGISSYNEQFF. The nucleotides read TGCAGTGCCCTGGGGATCAGCTCCTACAATGAGCAGTTCTTC.